A single sample is the source of the 2 T cell receptor beta chains below, sequenced in a study of cytomegalovirus exposure and HLA in healthy donors. The PCR employed 60 Vbeta primers together with 13 Jbeta primers. The table came from immunoSEQ multiplex PCR; TCRdb's copy has only in-frame clones and leaves some out. The sample consists of 120,000 or so clones, roughly 80% of them appearing once. What was sequenced was PBMCs. Receptors originate from a man aged 25 to 40 in good health and CMV-seronegative.

The rearrangement links TRBV19 to TRBJ2-3, with TRBD1 matching 7 bases. The CDR3 has 13 amino acids. Germline values: CDR1 LNHDA, CDR2 SQIVND (reference sequence). The junction had 4 bases not matched to a gene; V was cut back by 6 bases and J by 4 bases. DNA for the CDR3: TGTGCCAGTAGCACTACAGGGGCAGATACGCAGTATTTT. Its protein product is CASSTTGADTQYF. The entire variable domain, with the rest obtained from reference TRBV19 and TRBJ2-3, is as follows: DGGITQSPKYLFRKEGQNVTLSCEQNLNHDAMYWYRQDPGQGLRLIYYSQIVNDFQKGDIAEGYSVSREKKESFPLTVTSAQKNPTAFYLCASSTTGADTQYFGPGTRLTVL.

V gene TRBV7-9 combines with J gene TRBJ2-7, with TRBD2 matching over 11 bases. The CDR3 loop spans 18 amino acids. Germline V CDR1 and CDR2: SEHNR, FQNEAQ (reference sequence). The J segment lost 1 base and the V segment lost 2 bases, leaving 10 bases of the junction unmatched. CDR3 in amino acids: CASSLRRLAGGKSYEQYF. CDR3 nucleotide sequence: TGTGCCAGCAGCTTAAGGCGTCTAGCGGGAGGCAAATCCTACGAGCAGTACTTC.